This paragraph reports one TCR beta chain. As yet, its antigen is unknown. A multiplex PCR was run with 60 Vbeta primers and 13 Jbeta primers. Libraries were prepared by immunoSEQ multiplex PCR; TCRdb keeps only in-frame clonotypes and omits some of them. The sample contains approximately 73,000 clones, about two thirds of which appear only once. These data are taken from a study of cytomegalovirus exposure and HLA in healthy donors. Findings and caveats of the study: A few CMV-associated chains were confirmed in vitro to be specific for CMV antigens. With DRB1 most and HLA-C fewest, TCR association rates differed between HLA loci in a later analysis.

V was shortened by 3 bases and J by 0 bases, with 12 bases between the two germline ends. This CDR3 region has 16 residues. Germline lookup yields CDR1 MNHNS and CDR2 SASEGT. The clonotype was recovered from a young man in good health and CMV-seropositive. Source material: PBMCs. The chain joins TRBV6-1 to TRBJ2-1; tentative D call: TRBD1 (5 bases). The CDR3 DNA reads TGTGCCAGCAGTGATGATTGGACAACCTCCTACAATGAGCAGTTCTTC. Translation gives CASSDDWTTSYNEQFF.